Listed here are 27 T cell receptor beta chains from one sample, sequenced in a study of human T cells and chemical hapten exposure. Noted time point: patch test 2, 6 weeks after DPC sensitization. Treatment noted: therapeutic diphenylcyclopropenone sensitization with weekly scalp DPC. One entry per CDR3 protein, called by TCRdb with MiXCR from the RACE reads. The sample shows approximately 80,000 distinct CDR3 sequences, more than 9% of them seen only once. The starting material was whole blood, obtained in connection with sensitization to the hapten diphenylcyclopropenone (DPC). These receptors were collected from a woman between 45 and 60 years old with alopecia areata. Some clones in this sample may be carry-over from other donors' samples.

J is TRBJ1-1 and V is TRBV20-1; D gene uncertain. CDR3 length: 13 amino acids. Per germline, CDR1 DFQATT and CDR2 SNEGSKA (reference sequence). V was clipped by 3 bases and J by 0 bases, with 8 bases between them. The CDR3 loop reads CSASNLLNTEAFF. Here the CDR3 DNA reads TGCAGTGCTAGTAACCTGTTGAACACTGAAGCTTTCTTT.

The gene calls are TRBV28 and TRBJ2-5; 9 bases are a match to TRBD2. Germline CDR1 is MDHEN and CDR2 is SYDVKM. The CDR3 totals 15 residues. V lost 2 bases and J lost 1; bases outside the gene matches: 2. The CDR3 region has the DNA TGTGCCAGCAGTTTAGCGGGAGGGCCCCAAGAGACCCAGTACTTC. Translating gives CASSLAGGPQETQYF.

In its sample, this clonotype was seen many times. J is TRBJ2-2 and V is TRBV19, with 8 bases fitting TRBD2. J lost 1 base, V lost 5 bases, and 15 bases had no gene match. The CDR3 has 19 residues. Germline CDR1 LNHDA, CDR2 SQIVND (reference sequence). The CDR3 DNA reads TGTGCCAGTAGTGGCCGGGACACAAATCTAGCGGGGAACACCGGGGAGCTGTTTTTT. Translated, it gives CASSGRDTNLAGNTGELFF.

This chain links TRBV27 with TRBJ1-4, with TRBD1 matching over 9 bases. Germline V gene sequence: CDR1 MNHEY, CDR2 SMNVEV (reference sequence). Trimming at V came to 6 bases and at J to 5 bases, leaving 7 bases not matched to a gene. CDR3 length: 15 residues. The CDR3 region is CASRGGQGLNEKLFF. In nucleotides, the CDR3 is TGTGCCAGCAGGGGGGGACAGGGACTAAATGAAAAACTGTTTTTT.

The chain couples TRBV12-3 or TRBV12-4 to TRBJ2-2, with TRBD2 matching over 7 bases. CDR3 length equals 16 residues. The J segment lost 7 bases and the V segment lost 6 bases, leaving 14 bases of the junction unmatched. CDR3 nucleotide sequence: TGTGCCAGCAGCCCTGCACGGACTAGATCGGGCGGGGAGCTGTTTTTT. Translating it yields CASSPARTRSGGELFF.

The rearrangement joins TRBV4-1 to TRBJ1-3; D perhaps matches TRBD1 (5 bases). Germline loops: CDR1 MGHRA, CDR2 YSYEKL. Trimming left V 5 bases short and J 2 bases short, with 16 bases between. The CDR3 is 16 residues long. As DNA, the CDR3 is TGCGCCAGCAGCTTTTCCGACAGCTCCGCTGGAAACACCATATATTTT. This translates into CASSFSDSSAGNTIYF.

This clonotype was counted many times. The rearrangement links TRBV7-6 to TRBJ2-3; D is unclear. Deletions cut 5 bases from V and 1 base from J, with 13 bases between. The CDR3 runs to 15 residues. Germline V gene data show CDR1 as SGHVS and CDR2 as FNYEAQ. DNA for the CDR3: TGTGCCAGCAGCGCCCGACGGTTTGGCACAGATACGCAGTATTTT. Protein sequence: CASSARRFGTDTQYF. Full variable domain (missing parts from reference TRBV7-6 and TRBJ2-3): GAGVSQSPRYKVTKRGQDVALRCDPISGHVSLYWYRQALGQGPEFLTYFNYEAQQDKSGLPNDRFSAERPEGSISTLTIQRTEQRDSAMYRCASSARRFGTDTQYFGPGTRLTVL.

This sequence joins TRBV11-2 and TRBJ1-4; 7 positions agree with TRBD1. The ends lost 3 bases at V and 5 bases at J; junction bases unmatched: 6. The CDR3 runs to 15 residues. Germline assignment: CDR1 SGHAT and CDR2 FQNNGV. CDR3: CASSFTTGINEKLFF. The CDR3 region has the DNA TGTGCCAGCAGCTTCACGACAGGGATCAATGAAAAACTGTTTTTT.

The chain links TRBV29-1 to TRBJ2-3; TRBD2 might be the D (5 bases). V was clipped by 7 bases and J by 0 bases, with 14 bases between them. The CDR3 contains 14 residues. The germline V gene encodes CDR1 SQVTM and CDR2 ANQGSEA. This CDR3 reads CSARVGGSTDTQYF. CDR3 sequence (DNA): TGCAGCGCCCGCGTAGGCGGGAGCACAGATACGCAGTATTTT.

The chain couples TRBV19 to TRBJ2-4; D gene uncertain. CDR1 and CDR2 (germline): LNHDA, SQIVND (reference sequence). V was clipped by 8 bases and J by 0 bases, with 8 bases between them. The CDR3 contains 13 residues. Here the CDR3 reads CASQDLAKNIQYF. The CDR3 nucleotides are TGTGCCAGTCAAGACCTAGCCAAAAACATTCAGTACTTC.

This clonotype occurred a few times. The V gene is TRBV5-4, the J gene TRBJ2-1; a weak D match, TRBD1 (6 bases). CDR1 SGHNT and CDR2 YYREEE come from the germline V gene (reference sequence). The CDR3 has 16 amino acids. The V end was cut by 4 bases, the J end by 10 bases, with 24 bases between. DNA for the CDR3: TGTGCCAGCAGCGGGGCCGGACAGCTGATGACTCCCGAGCAGTTCTTC. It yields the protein CASSGAGQLMTPEQFF.

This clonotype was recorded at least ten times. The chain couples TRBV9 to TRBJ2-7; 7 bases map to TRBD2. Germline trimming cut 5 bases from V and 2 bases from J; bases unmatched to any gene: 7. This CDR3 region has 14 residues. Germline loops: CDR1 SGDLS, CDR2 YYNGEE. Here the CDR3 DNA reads TGTGCCAGCAGTCCTTTCGGGGGGACCTACGAGCAGTACTTC. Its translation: CASSPFGGTYEQYF.

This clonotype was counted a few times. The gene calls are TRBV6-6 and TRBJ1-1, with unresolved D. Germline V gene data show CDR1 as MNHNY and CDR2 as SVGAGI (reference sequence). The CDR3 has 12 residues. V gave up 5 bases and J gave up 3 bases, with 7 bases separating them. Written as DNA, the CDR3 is TGTGCCAGCAGTGACCAGGACACTGAAGCTTTCTTT. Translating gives CASSDQDTEAFF.

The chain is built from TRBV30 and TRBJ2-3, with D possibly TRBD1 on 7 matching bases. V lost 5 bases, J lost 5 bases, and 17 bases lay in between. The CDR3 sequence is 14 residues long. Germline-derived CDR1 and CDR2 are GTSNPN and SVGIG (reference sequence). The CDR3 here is CAWGGGYSVDTQYF. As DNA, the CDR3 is TGTGCCTGGGGAGGGGGCTACTCGGTAGATACGCAGTATTTT.

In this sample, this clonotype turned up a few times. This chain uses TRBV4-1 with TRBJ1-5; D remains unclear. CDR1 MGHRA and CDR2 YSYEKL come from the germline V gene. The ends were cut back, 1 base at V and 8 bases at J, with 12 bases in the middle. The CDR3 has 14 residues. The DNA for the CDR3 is TGCGCCAGCAGCCAAGTGTCGGCCGGGGAGCCCCAGCATTTT. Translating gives CASSQVSAGEPQHF.

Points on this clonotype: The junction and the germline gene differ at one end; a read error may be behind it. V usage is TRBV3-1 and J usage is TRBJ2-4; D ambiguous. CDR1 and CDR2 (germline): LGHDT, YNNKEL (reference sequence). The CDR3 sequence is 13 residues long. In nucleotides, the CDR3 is TGTGCCAGCAGCCAGGCAGCCGAAAACATTCAGTACTTC. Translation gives CASSQAAENIQYF.

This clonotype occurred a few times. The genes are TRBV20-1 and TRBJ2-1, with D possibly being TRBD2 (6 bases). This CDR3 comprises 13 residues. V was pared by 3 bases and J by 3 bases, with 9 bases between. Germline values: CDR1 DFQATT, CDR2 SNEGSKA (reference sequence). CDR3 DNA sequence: TGCAGTGCTAGTAGCGGCTTCTACAATGAGCAGTTCTTC. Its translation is CSASSGFYNEQFF.

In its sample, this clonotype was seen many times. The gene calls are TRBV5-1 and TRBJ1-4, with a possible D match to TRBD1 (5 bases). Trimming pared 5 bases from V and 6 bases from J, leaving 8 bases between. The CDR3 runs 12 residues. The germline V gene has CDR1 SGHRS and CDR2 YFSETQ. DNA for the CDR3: TGCGCCAGCAGACAGGAGGATGAAAAACTGTTTTTT. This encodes CASRQEDEKLFF.

The CDR3 loop reads CSARRQNTGELFF. The CDR3 coding sequence is TGCAGTGCTAGGAGACAGAACACCGGGGAGCTGTTTTTT. This sequence joins TRBV20-1 and TRBJ2-2, with unresolved D. The CDR3 consists of 13 residues. Trimming pared 3 bases from V and 1 base from J, leaving 6 bases between. The germline V gene encodes CDR1 DFQATT and CDR2 SNEGSKA (reference sequence).

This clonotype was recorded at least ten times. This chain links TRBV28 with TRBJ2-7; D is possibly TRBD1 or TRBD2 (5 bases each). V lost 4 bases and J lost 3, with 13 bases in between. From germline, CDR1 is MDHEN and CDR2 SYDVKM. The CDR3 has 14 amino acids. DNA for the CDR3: TGTGCCAGCAGTTCCGGGGCGTTAGGCTACGAGCAGTACTTC. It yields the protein CASSSGALGYEQYF.

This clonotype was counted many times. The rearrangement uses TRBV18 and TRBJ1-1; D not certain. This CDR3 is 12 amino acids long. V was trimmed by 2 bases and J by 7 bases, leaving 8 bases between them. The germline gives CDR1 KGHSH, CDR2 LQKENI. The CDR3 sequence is CASSPGSGEAFF. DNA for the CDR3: TGTGCCAGCTCACCAGGGAGCGGTGAAGCTTTCTTT.

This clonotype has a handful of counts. The CDR3 loop reads CASGLVRATGEAFF. CDR3 nucleotides: TGTGCTAGTGGTTTGGTACGGGCCACGGGGGAAGCTTTCTTT. This rearrangement joins TRBV12-5 to TRBJ1-1; D is uncertain. V was shortened by 0 bases and J by 8 bases, with 13 bases between the two germline ends. Germline CDR1 reads LGHNT; CDR2 reads FRNRAP. The CDR3 spans 14 residues.

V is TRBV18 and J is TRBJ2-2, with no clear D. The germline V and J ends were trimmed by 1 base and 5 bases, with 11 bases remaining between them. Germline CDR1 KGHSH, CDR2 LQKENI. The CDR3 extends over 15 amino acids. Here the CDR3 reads CASSPLQQTTGELFF. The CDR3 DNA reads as TGTGCCAGCTCACCACTCCAGCAGACAACCGGGGAGCTGTTTTTT.

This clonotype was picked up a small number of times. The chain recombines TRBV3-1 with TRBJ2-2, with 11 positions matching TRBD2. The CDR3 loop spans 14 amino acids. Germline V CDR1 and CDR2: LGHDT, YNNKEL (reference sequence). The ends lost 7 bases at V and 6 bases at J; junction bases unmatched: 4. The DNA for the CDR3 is TGTGCCAGCACCTTAGCGGGAGGGGCCGGGGAGCTGTTTTTT. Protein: CASTLAGGAGELFF. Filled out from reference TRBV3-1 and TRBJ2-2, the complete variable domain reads DTAVSQTPKYLVTQMGNDKSIKCEQNLGHDTMYWYKQDSKKFLKIMFSYNNKELIINETVPNRFSPKSPDKAHLNLHINSLELGDSAVYFCASTLAGGAGELFFGEGSRLTVL.

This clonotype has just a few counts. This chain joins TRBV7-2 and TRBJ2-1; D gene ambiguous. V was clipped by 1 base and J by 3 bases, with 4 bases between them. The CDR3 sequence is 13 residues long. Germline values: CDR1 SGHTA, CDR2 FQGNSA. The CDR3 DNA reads TGTGCCAGCAGCTTAGACGTCTACAATGAGCAGTTCTTC. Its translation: CASSLDVYNEQFF.

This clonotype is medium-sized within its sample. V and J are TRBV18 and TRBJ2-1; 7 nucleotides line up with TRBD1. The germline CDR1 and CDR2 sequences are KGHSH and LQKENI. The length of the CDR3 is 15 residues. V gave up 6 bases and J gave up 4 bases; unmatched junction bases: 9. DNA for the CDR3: TGTGCCAGCTCCCGGAGACAGGGAATATACAATGAGCAGTTCTTC. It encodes CASSRRQGIYNEQFF.

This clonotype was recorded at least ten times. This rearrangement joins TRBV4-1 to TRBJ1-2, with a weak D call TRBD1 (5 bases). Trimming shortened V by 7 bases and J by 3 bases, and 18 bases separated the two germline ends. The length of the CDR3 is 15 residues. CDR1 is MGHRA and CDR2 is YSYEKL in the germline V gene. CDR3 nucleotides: TGCGCCAGCACCCCAGGGCAAAGTTCCCACTATGGCTACACCTTC. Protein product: CASTPGQSSHYGYTF.